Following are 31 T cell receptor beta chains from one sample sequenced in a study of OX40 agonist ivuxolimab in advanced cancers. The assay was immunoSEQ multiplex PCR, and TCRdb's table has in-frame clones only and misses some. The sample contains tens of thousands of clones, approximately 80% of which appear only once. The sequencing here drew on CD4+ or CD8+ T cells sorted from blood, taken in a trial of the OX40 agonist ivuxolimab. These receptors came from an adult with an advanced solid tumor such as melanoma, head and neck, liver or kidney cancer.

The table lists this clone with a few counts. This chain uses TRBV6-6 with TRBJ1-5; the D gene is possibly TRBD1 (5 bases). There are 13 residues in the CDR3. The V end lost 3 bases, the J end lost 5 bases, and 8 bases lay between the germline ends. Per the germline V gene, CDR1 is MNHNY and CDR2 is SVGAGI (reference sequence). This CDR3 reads CASSYSGDQPQHF. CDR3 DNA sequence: TGTGCCAGCAGTTATTCGGGGGATCAGCCCCAGCATTTT.

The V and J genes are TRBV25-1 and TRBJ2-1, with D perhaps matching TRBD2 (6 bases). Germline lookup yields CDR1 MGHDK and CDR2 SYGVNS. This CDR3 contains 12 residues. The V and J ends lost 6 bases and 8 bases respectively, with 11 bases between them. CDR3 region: CASSGSGDEQFF. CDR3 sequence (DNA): TGTGCCAGCAGCGGGTCGGGGGATGAGCAGTTCTTC.

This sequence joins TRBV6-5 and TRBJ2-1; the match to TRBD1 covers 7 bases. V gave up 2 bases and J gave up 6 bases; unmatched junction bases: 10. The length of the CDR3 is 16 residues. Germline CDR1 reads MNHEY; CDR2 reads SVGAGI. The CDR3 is CASSYRGQAAGNEQFF. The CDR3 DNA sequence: TGTGCCAGCAGTTACCGTGGACAGGCGGCAGGCAATGAGCAGTTCTTC.

The CDR3 spells CASSSGLAGGTDTQYF. The DNA of the CDR3 is TGCGCCAGCAGCTCGGGACTAGCGGGAGGTACAGATACGCAGTATTTT. This chain links TRBV5-1 with TRBJ2-3; 15 nucleotides agree with TRBD2. The trim removed 3 bases at V and 3 bases at J, leaving 2 bases unmatched. The CDR3 is 16 amino acids. Germline-derived CDR1 and CDR2 are SGHRS and YFSETQ.

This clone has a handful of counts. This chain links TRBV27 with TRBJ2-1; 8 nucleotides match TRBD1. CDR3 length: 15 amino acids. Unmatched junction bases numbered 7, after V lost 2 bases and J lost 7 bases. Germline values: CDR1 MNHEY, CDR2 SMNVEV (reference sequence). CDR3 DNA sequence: TGTGCCAGCAGTTTACGACAGGGGTACGGGAATGAGCAGTTCTTC. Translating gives CASSLRQGYGNEQFF.

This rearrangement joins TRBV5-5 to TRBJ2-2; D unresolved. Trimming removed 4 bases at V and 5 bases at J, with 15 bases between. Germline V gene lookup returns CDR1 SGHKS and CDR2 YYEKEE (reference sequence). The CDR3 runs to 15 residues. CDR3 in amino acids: CASSPPLMSTGELFF. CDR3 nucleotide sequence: TGTGCCAGCAGCCCCCCATTGATGAGTACCGGGGAGCTGTTTTTT.

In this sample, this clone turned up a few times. The CDR3 DNA reads TGTGCCAGCAGTGATTCAGACAGGTTATACATGAACACTGAAGCTTTCTTT. Amino acid sequence: CASSDSDRLYMNTEAFF. V is TRBV6-1 and J is TRBJ1-1; D is possibly TRBD1 (6 bases). V was trimmed by 3 bases and J by 0 bases, leaving 17 bases between them. The CDR3 has 17 residues. Germline V gives CDR1 MNHNS, CDR2 SASEGT.

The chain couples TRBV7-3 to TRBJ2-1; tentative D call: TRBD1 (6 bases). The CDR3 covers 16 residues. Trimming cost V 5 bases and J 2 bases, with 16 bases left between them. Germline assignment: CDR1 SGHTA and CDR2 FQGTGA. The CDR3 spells CASSPSRGYPYNEQFF. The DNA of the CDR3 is TGTGCCAGCAGCCCTAGTAGGGGGTATCCCTACAATGAGCAGTTCTTC.

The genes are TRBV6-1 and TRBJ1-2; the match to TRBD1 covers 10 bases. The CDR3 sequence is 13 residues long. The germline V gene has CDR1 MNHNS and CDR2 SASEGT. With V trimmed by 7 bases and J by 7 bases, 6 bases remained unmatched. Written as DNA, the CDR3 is TGTGCCAGCACAGGGACAGGGGTTTTTGGCTACACCTTC. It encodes CASTGTGVFGYTF.

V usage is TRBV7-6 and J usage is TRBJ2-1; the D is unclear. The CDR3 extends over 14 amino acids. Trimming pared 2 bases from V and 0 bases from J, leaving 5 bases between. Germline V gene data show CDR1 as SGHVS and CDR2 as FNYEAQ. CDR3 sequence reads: CASSLSSSYNEQFF. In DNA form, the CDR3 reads TGTGCCAGCAGCTTATCCAGCTCCTACAATGAGCAGTTCTTC. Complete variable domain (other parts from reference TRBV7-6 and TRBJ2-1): GAGVSQSPRYKVTKRGQDVALRCDPISGHVSLYWYRQALGQGPEFLTYFNYEAQQDKSGLPNDRFSAERPEGSISTLTIQRTEQRDSAMYRCASSLSSSYNEQFFGPGTRLTVL.

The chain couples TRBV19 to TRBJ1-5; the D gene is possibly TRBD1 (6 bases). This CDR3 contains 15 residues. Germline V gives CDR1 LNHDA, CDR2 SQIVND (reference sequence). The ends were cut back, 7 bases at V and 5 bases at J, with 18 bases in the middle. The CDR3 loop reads CASTDLQGRDQPQHF. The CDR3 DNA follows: TGTGCCAGTACCGACCTACAGGGACGCGATCAGCCCCAGCATTTT.

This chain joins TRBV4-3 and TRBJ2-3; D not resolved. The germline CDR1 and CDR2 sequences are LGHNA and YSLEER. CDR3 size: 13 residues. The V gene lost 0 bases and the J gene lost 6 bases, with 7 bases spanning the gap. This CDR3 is CASSQDFGDTQYF. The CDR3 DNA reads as TGCGCCAGCAGCCAAGATTTTGGGGATACGCAGTATTTT.

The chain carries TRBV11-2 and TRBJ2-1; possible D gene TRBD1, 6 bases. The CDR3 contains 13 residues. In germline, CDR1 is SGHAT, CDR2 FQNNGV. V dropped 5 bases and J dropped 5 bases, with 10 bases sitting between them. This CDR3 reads CASSLDRNNEQFF. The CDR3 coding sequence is TGTGCCAGCAGCCTCGACAGGAACAATGAGCAGTTCTTC.

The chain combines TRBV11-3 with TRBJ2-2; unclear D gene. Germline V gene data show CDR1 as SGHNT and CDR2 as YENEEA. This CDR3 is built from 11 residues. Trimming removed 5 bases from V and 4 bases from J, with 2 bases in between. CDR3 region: CASSVTGELFF. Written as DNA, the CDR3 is TGTGCCAGCAGCGTCACCGGGGAGCTGTTTTTT.

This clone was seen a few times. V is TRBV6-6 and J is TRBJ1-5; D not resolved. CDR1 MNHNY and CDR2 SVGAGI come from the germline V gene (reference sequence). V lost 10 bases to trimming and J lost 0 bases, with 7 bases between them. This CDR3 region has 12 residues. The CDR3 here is CATAGSNQPQHF. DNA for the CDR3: TGTGCCACAGCAGGTAGCAATCAGCCCCAGCATTTT.

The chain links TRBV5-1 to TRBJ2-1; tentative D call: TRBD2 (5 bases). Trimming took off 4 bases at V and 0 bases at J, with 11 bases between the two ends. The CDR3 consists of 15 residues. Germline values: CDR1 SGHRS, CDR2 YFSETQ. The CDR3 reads CASSLSGNSYNEQFF. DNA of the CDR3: TGCGCCAGCAGCCTCAGCGGTAACTCCTACAATGAGCAGTTCTTC.

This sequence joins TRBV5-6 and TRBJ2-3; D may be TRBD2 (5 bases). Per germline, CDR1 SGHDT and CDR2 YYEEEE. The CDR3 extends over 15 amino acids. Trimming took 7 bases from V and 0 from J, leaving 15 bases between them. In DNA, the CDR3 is TGTGCCAGCGCCCCCCTAGCTGCCAGCACAGATACGCAGTATTTT. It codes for CASAPLAASTDTQYF.

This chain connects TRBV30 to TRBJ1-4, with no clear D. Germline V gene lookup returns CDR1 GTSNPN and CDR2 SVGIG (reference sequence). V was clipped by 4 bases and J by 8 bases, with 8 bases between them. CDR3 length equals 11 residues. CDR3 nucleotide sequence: TGTGCCTGGACCCATGGAGAAAAACTGTTTTTT. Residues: CAWTHGEKLFF. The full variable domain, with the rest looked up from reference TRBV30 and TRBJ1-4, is SQTIHQWPATLVQPVGSPLSLECTVEGTSNPNLYWYRQAAGRGLQLLFYSVGIGQISSEVPQNLSASRPQDRQFILSSKKLLLSDSGFYLCAWTHGEKLFFGSGTQLSVL.

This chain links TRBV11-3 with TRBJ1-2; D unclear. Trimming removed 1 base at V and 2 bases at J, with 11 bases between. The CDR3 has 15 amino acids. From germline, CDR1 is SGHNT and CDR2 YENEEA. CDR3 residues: CASSLGASGNYGYTF. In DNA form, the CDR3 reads TGTGCCAGCAGCTTAGGGGCCAGCGGGAACTATGGCTACACCTTC.

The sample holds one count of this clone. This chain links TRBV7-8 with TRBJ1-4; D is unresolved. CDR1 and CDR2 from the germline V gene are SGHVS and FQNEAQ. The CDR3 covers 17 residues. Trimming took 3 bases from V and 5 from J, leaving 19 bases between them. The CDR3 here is CASSLGPISRRNEKLFF. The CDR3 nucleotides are TGTGCCAGCAGCTTGGGCCCTATCAGTAGGAGGAATGAAAAACTGTTTTTT. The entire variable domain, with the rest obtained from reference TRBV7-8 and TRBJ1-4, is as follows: GAGVSQSPRYKVAKRGQDVALRCDPISGHVSLFWYQQALGQGPEFLTYFQNEAQLDKSGLPSDRFFAERPEGSVSTLKIQRTQQEDSAVYLCASSLGPISRRNEKLFFGSGTQLSVL.

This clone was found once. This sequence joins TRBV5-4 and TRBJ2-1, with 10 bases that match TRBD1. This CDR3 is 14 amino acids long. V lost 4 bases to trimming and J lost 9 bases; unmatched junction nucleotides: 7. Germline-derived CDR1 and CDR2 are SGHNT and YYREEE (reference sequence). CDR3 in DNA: TGTGCCAGCAGCCGCCTTGGACAGGGGGGTGAGCAGTTCTTC. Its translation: CASSRLGQGGEQFF.

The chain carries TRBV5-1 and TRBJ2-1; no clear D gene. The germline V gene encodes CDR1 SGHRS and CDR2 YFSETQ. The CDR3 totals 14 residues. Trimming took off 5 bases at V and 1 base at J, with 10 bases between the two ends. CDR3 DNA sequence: TGCGCCAGCAGTTACGGCGGATCCTACAATGAGCAGTTCTTC. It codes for CASSYGGSYNEQFF.

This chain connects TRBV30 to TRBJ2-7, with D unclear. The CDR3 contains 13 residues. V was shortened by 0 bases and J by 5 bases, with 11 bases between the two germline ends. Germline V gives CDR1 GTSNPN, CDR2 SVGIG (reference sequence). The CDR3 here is CAWSVSASDEQYF. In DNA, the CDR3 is TGTGCCTGGAGTGTATCTGCGAGTGACGAGCAGTACTTC.

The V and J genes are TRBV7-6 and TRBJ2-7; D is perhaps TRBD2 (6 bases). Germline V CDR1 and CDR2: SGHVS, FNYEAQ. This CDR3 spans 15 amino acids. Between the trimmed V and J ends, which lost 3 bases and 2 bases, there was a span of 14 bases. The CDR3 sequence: CASSLGGGRAYEQYF. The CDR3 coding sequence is TGTGCCAGCAGCTTGGGAGGTGGCAGAGCCTACGAGCAGTACTTC. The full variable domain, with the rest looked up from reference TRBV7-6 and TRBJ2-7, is GAGVSQSPRYKVTKRGQDVALRCDPISGHVSLYWYRQALGQGPEFLTYFNYEAQQDKSGLPNDRFSAERPEGSISTLTIQRTEQRDSAMYRCASSLGGGRAYEQYFGPGTRLTVT.

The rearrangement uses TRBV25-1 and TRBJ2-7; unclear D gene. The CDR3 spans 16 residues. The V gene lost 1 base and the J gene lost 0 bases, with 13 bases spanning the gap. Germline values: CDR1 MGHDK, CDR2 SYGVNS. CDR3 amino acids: CASSEWQRSSSYEQYF. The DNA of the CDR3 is TGTGCCAGCAGTGAATGGCAGCGATCAAGCTCCTACGAGCAGTACTTC.

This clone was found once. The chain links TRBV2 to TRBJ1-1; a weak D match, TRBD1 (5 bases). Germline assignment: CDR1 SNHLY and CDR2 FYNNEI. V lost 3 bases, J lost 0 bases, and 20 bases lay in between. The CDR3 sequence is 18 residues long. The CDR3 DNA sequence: TGTGCCAGCAGTGAGGGGAGGCAGGGTGGCGCGGTGAACACTGAAGCTTTCTTT. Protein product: CASSEGRQGGAVNTEAFF.

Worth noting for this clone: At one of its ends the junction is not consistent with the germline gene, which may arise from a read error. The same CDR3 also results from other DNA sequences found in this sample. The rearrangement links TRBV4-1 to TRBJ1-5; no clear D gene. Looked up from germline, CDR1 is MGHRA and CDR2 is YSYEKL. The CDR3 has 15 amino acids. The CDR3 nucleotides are TGCGCCAGTAGCCAAGAGCCTCAAAGACTTCAGCCCCAGCATTTT. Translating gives CASSQEPQRLQPQHF.

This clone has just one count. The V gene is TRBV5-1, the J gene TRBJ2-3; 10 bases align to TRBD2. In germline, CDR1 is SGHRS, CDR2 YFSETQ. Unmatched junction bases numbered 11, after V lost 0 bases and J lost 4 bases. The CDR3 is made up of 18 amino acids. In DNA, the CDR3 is TGCGCCAGCAGCTTGGGGTCTAGCGGGAGTGGTCTTGCAGATACGCAGTATTTT. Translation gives CASSLGSSGSGLADTQYF.

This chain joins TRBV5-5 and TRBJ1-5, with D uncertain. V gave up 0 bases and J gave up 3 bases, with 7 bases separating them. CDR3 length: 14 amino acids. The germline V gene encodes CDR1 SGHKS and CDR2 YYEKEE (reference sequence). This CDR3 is CASSLVVINQPQHF. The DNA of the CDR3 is TGTGCCAGCAGCTTGGTGGTGATCAATCAGCCCCAGCATTTT.

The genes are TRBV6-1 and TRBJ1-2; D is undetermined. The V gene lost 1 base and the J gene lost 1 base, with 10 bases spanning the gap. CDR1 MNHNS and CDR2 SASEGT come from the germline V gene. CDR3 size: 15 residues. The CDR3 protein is CASSEDSENNYGYTF. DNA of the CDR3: TGTGCCAGCAGTGAAGACTCGGAAAATAACTATGGCTACACCTTC.

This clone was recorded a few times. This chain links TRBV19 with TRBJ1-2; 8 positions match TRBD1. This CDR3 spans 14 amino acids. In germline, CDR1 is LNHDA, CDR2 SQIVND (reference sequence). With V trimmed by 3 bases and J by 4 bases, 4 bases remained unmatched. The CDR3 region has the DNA TGTGCCAGTAGTATGACAGGGGATACCTATGGCTACACCTTC. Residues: CASSMTGDTYGYTF.